What follows is one T cell receptor (beta chain) and its context. Unique molecular identifiers were built into the TCRbeta library. MiXCR, run by TCRdb on the PCR reads, gives a single entry per CDR3 protein. The repertoire holds approximately 350,000 distinct CDR3 sequences, with 10% as singletons. This sample is part of a study of T-cell reconstitution after alpha-beta-depleted transplantation in children. The CDR3 covers 14 residues. Trimming took 6 bases from V and 7 from J, leaving 20 bases between them. CDR1 and CDR2 (germline): SGDLS, YYNGEE. This sequence originates from a human donor who donated a stem cell graft to a child with acute lymphoblastic leukemia. Sequenced here: PBMCs from the stem cell graft donor, sampled from the stem cell graft. The chain joins TRBV9 to TRBJ2-7, with a possible D match to TRBD2 (7 bases). CDR3 loop: CASNGGGGIQEQYF. Here the CDR3 DNA reads TGTGCCAGCAATGGGGGAGGGGGTATTCAAGAGCAGTACTTC.